This T cell receptor beta chain was documented in a study of cytomegalovirus exposure and HLA in healthy donors. Overall study context: In a previous analysis, around 110 million unique TCR beta sequences were found from 150 million to 200 million T cells. Whole-study results and caveats: There was a cluster of highly shared sequence variants that was likely a sequencing artifact. Earlier analysis yielded a pattern in which most TCR beta V segments were productive about 90% or about 30% of the time.

Researchers ran the PCR with 60 Vbeta and 13 Jbeta primers. Using immunoSEQ multiplex PCR, the repertoire was profiled, and TCRdb retains in-frame clones only, with some absent. The sample includes 180,000 or so clones, about four fifths seen only once; the top ten take 1.5%. To note about this clone: Its antigen is unknown.

The source of this sequence is a middle-aged man in good health and CMV-seronegative. Sequencing used PBMCs.

The CDR3 region has the DNA TGTGCCAGCCGGGACCGTCAGGGGCGTCACACTGAAGCTTTCTTT. This translates into CASRDRQGRHTEAFF. The rearrangement joins TRBV6-5 to TRBJ1-1; tentatively, D is TRBD1 (6 bases). Between the trimmed V and J ends, which lost 8 bases and 3 bases, there was a span of 19 bases. This CDR3 comprises 15 residues. Germline loops: CDR1 MNHEY, CDR2 SVGAGI.